A single T cell receptor beta chain is shown here with its context. A read error may explain this, as a much larger clone is one base away. Axillary draining lymph nodes of breast cancer patients supplied the node samples. The data belong to a study of breast tumors, draining lymph nodes, adjacent tissues. There are 19 residues in the CDR3. V was clipped by 6 bases and J by 0 bases, with 24 bases between them. MiXCR, applied by TCRdb to the multiplex PCR reads, yields one record per CDR3 protein. Of 170,000 or so distinct CDR3 sequences in the sample, around a third were seen once. The sequence derives from a female donor with breast cancer. Some clones in this sample may be carry-over from other donors' samples. Sample: axillary lymph node tissue. The V call is TRBV12-3 or TRBV12-4, the J call TRBJ2-1; D unresolved. CDR3 DNA sequence: TGTGCCAGCAGCTTCGCCTCCTACGGCCCCCGCAGCTCCTACAATGAGCAGTTCTTC. Its translation: CASSFASYGPRSSYNEQFF.